This T cell receptor (beta chain) was sequenced for a study of blood T cell repertoires in COVID-19 (dated by TCRdb to 2018 to 2020). Study-level background: Collaborator samples came from the United States, Italy and Spain and covered acute and convalescent phases of COVID-19. The material from the prospective study consisted of cDNA or gDNA derived from T cells, B-cell-depleted T cells, or PBMCs. Subjects who had been exposed to COVID-19, were actively infected with it, or had recovered from it provided the deeply sampled blood TCRbeta repertoires that made up the dataset. A freely available public database, intended as a resource for researchers studying the immune response to SARS-CoV-2, is where the repertoires were released. Samples came from the ongoing ImmuneRACE study (first 160 participants) plus 1,254 subjects from 6 global collaborators. The sample metadata nearly always contained a de-identified subject ID, COVID-19 status, age in years and sex. Where available, HLA class I and class II types were obtained from metadata supplied by the sample provider rather than from assay-based typing. What the research found in general, with its limitations: The amount of clinical and demographic metadata varied by source and participant and was provided uncurated.

In the case of this clone: Its target antigen remains unknown. No much larger clonotype is one base removed from it; base qualities were not supplied.

The immunoSEQ Assay, a bias-controlled multiplex PCR, was used to amplify TCRbeta CDR3 regions from genomic DNA. On the authors' methods: Within the assay, amplification of reference gene primers was used to estimate how many nucleated cells each sample contained. To quantify the absolute abundance of each unique TCRbeta CDR3 rearrangement, sequence reads were collapsed and filtered. For each sample, productive Simpson clonality was calculated by taking the square root of Simpson's diversity index across productive rearrangements. The immuneACCESS repertoire file appears here via TCRdb, limited to in-frame rearrangements. These files lack a portion of the clones; in checked studies, under half of the deficit traces to unresolved V genes, and the cause of the others is not known. That table furnishes V, J and clone size, whereas the DNA furnished D and trimming. This sample lists 350,000 or so clones; around nine tenths were detected once. The ten biggest clones cover approximately 4.1% of the sample.

The germline V gene provides CDR1 MDHEN and CDR2 SYDVKM. V and J are truncated by 2 bases and 11 bases respectively, leaving an intervening sequence of 12 bases. The CDR3 runs 12 amino acids, cysteine and phenylalanine included. Only CDR3 DNA remains: 36 bases, in frame from the first base. At one collaborating source in Seattle, patients were enrolled during active infection and were followed longitudinally through the course of disease. Whole blood was collected in K2EDTA tubes by collaborating institutions according to the institutions' own protocols. Collaborator samples were shipped for TCRbeta analysis as frozen whole blood, isolated PBMCs, or DNA extracted from either sample type.

The chain was built from TRBV28 and TRBJ1-1, with TRBD1 as a weak D call on 6 bases. The TCR sequence derives from a woman aged 55 to 70 with COVID-19, enrolled during active disease. The specimen was peripheral blood. CDR3 sequence: CASSLGTQGAFF. The DNA sequence reads TGTGCCAGCAGTTTAGGGACCCAGGGGGCTTTCTTT.